Listed here are 11 T cell receptor beta chains from one sample, sequenced in a study of blood T cells in healthy people across ages. It was with a sample-barcoded 5' primer and a J-beta primer mix that a second PCR of about 6 to 12 cycles was run. TCRdb itself ran the 5' RACE reads through MiXCR, one entry per CDR3 protein. The data hold about 680,000 distinct CDR3 sequences, with approximately 49% observed a single time. Sequencing was done on a sample of blood. These receptors all come from a woman aged 60 to 75 in good health.

The rearrangement links TRBV6-6 to TRBJ2-1; 10 bases agree with TRBD1. The V gene end was trimmed by 0 bases and the J gene end by 5 bases; junction bases not matched to a gene: 4. This CDR3 has 16 amino acids. Germline V gene data show CDR1 as MNHNY and CDR2 as SVGAGI (reference sequence). The CDR3 DNA sequence: TGTGCCAGCAGTTACTCCCGGGACAGGGGACACAATGAGCAGTTCTTC. As protein: CASSYSRDRGHNEQFF.

This clonotype was counted many times. The chain links TRBV12-3 or TRBV12-4 to TRBJ2-3; 7 positions agree with TRBD2. Trimming at V came to 6 bases and at J to 0 bases, leaving 9 bases not matched to a gene. CDR3 length: 16 amino acids. CDR3 sequence reads: CASSRYAGDSTDTQYF. The CDR3 DNA is TGTGCCAGCAGCAGATATGCGGGAGACAGCACAGATACGCAGTATTTT.

This chain joins TRBV5-1 and TRBJ2-5; D gene ambiguous. V was trimmed by 4 bases and J by 11 bases, leaving 21 bases between them. Germline V gene sequence: CDR1 SGHRS, CDR2 YFSETQ. The CDR3 spans 14 residues. CDR3 sequence: CASSDKATYNEQYF. The DNA for the CDR3 is TGCGCCAGCAGCGATAAGGCTACCTACAATGAGCAGTACTTC.

This chain connects TRBV9 to TRBJ2-3, with D perhaps matching TRBD2 (5 bases). V was pared by 4 bases and J by 0 bases, with 12 bases between. This CDR3 is 15 amino acids long. Per germline, CDR1 SGDLS and CDR2 YYNGEE. The CDR3 coding sequence is TGTGCCAGCAGCCCCTTTAGGACTAGCACAGATACGCAGTATTTT. This codes for CASSPFRTSTDTQYF.

The V and J genes are TRBV7-9 and TRBJ1-4; the match to TRBD1 covers 8 bases. The V segment lost 4 bases and the J segment 2 bases; nucleotides outside the gene matches: 3. The CDR3 runs 15 residues. Germline V gene lookup returns CDR1 SEHNR and CDR2 FQNEAQ (reference sequence). The CDR3 reads CASSYRQGTNEKLFF. The CDR3 region has the DNA TGTGCCAGCAGCTACCGACAGGGGACTAATGAAAAACTGTTTTTT.

This clonotype occurred a few times. The V and J genes are TRBV15 and TRBJ2-1; 8 nucleotides align to TRBD2. This CDR3 is built from 17 residues. The V segment lost 0 bases and the J segment 8 bases; nucleotides outside the gene matches: 12. In germline, CDR1 is LNHNV, CDR2 YYDKDF (reference sequence). DNA for the CDR3: TGTGCCACCAGCAGAGATTCCTCAGCGGGAGTTGTGGATGAGCAGTTCTTC. This gives the protein CATSRDSSAGVVDEQFF.

This clonotype was seen many times. The chain employs TRBV10-3 and TRBJ2-6; 9 nucleotides agree with TRBD1. Unmatched junction bases numbered 6, after V lost 5 bases and J lost 1 base. The germline gives CDR1 ENHRY, CDR2 SYGVKD. The length of the CDR3 is 17 residues. The chain's CDR3 is CAISPWTGVSGANVLTF. CDR3 sequence (DNA): TGTGCCATCAGTCCCTGGACAGGGGTATCTGGGGCCAACGTCCTGACTTTC.

The J gene is TRBJ1-2, the V gene TRBV4-3; D unresolved. V was cut by 3 bases and J by 8 bases, with 16 bases left in between. This CDR3 spans 14 amino acids. Germline assignment: CDR1 LGHNA and CDR2 YSLEER. The CDR3 loop is CASSHRAGSWGYTF. Written as DNA, the CDR3 is TGCGCCAGCAGCCACCGAGCGGGGAGCTGGGGCTACACCTTC.

The V gene is TRBV5-1, the J gene TRBJ2-4; D might be TRBD2 (6 bases). The DNA end is more similar to TRBJ2-7, so the J call may be wrong. This CDR3 is 17 amino acids long. CDR1 is SGHRS, CDR2 YFSETQ, per germline. The CDR3 spells CASSLGKTGTGTYEQYF. In DNA form, the CDR3 reads TGCGCCAGCAGCTTGGGAAAAACCGGGACTGGTACCTACGAGCAGTACTTC.

This clonotype was recorded only once. This sequence joins TRBV4-3 and TRBJ2-1, with D maybe TRBD2 (6 bases). The CDR3 totals 17 residues. V lost 0 bases to trimming and J lost 7 bases, with 19 bases between them. CDR1 is LGHNA and CDR2 is YSLEER in the germline V gene. Here the CDR3 DNA reads TGCGCCAGCAGCCAAGAAGGTGGCAGCGGGTCCCTTAATGAGCAGTTCTTC. Its translation: CASSQEGGSGSLNEQFF.

The chain links TRBV7-9 to TRBJ1-2, with a weak D call TRBD1 (6 bases). CDR1 and CDR2 (germline): SEHNR, FQNEAQ (reference sequence). There are 16 residues in the CDR3. V lost 7 bases, J lost 3 bases, and 21 bases lay in between. The CDR3 protein is CASTPFRRGGDYGYTF. Here the CDR3 DNA reads TGTGCCAGCACACCATTCCGCAGGGGAGGGGACTATGGCTACACCTTC.